The present T cell receptor beta chain was sequenced within a study of CD8+ T cells in alopecia areata. The wider study: It was oral tofacitinib, at 5 to 10 mg twice daily, that treated patients received. General study results and limits: The treated group had a single nonresponder, limiting CD8+ expansion-response conclusions.

Sequencing relied on a cDNA template that was reverse transcribed from extracted RNA. The table came from immunoSEQ multiplex PCR; TCRdb's copy has only in-frame clones and leaves some out. The table includes about 76,000 clones, approximately 70% detected once. Treatment: oral pan-JAK inhibitor, 5-10 mg twice daily. The CDR3 sequence is 15 residues long. V lost 5 bases to trimming and J lost 8 bases, with 21 bases between them. CDR1 and CDR2 from the germline V gene are SEHNR and FQNEAQ (reference sequence). As for this clone: Its antigen remains unknown.

The sequenced sample was CD8+ T cells sorted from blood, obtained at week 24, from a patient treated with tofacitinib. The receptor comes from a human donor with alopecia areata. The chain is built from TRBV7-9 and TRBJ1-2; D is unresolved. CDR3 sequence (DNA): TGTGCCAGCAGCCCCCAGGAGAACAGACACCAGGGCTACACCTTC. Translating it yields CASSPQENRHQGYTF.